Below, one TCR beta chain is given with its context. What it binds is unknown. Trimming stripped 7 bases from V and 3 bases from J, with 18 bases between. Germline assignment: CDR1 SQVTM and CDR2 ANQGSEA. This CDR3 is 14 amino acids long. The source of the sample is a study of beta chain features in type 1 diabetes. Study at large: No patient-donor differences in age, gender, total cells or subset yield.

The study, taken as a whole, reports: There was a moderate but significant shortening of TCRB CDR3s in all four CD4+ subsets of Type 1 diabetes patients.

Every bit of the isolated RNA underwent reverse transcription, so sequencing read expressed TCRB transcripts. Clones were sequenced by immunoSEQ multiplex PCR, and TCRdb holds only the in-frame ones, with some missing. The sample lists 150,000 to 200,000 clones, around 8% occurring once. Every participating donor gave one draw, a heparinised blood sample averaging around 0.11 L. Sequencing was performed on central memory CD4+ T cells from blood. This receptor was identified in a woman aged 35 to 49 with type 1 diabetes. V is TRBV29-1 and J is TRBJ1-1; tentatively, D is TRBD1 (6 bases). Here the CDR3 reads CSATRGGVDTEAFF. In DNA form, the CDR3 reads TGCAGCGCCACCCGAGGGGGTGTGGACACTGAAGCTTTCTTT.